The subject of this entry is one T cell receptor (beta chain). Germline V gene data show CDR1 as GTSNPN and CDR2 as SVGIG (reference sequence). This CDR3 is 12 amino acids long. J gave up 4 bases and V 1 base, and 0 bases lay outside the gene matches. This entry is derived from a study of blood T cell repertoires in COVID-19. On the study more broadly: Sources were T cells, B-cell-depleted T cells, or PBMCs; the material itself was cDNA or gDNA.

Produced via immunoSEQ multiplex PCR; TCRdb's table is partial and in-frame only. Of 110,000 or so clones in the sample, 70% to 90% are singletons; the top ten hold around 8.4%. The chain carries TRBV30 and TRBJ1-1; TRBD1 matches 7 bases. Source material: peripheral blood. The source is a woman in her sixties or seventies who had recovered from COVID-19. The CDR3 region is CAWSDRGTEAFF. The CDR3 DNA reads as TGTGCCTGGAGTGACAGGGGCACTGAAGCTTTCTTT.